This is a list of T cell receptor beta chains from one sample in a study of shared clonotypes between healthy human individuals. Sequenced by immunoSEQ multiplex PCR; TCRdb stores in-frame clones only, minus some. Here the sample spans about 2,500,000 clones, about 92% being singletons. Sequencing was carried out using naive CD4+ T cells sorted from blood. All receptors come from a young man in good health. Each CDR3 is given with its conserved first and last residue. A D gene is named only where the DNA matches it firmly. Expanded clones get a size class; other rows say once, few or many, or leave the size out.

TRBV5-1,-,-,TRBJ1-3,CASSLGSDYDRNTIYF,TGCGCCAGCAGCTTGGGGTCCGATTATGACAGAAACACCATATATTTT
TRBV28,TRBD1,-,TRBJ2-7,CASSLGQGPTYEQYF,TGTGCCAGCAGTCTAGGACAGGGGCCCACCTACGAGCAGTACTTC
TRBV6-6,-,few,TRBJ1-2,CASSSYGYTF,TGTGCCAGCAGTTCCTATGGCTACACCTTC
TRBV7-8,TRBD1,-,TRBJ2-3,CASSFPGGRQYF,TGTGCCAGCAGCTTCCCAGGGGGTAGGCAGTATTTT
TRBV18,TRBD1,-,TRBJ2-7,CASSIQGSGEQYF,TGTGCCAGCTCAATACAGGGGTCGGGGGAGCAGTACTTC
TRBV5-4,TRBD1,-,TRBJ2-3,CASSYPGQGTDTQYF,TGTGCCAGCAGCTACCCGGGACAGGGTACAGATACGCAGTATTTT
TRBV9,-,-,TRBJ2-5,CASSFRDDTQYF,TGTGCCAGCAGTTTCCGGGACGACACCCAGTACTTC
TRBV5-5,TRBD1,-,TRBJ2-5,CASSLSGQAQYF,TGTGCCAGCAGCTTAAGTGGACAGGCCCAGTACTTC
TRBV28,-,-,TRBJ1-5,CASSLVTWNQPQHF,TGTGCCAGCAGTTTAGTGACGTGGAATCAGCCCCAGCATTTT
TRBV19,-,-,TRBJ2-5,CASSMTGQETQYF,TGTGCCAGTAGTATGACAGGTCAAGAGACCCAGTACTTC